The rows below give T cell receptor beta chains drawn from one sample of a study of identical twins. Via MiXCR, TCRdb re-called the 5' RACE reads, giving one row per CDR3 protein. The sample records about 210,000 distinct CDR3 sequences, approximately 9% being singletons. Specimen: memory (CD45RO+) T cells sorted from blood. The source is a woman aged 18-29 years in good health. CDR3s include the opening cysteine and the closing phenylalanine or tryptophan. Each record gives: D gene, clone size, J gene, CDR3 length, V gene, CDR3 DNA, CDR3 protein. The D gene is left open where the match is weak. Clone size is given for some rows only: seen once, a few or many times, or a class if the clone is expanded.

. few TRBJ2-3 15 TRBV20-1 TGCAGTGCTAGAAAGAGACACGTCCCCACAGATACGCAGTATTTT CSARKRHVPTDTQYF
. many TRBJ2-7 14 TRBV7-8 TGTGCCAGCAGCCCCGGCGGGAACAGCTACGAGCAGTACTTC CASSPGGNSYEQYF
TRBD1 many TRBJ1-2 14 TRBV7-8 TGTGCCAGCAGCACACGGACAGGATGGGATGGCTACACCTTC CASSTRTGWDGYTF
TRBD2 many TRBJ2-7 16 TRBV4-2 TGTGCCAGCAGCCAAGATTTAACTAGCGGGGGCTACGAGCAGTACTTC CASSQDLTSGGYEQYF
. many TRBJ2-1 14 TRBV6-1 TGTGCCAGCAACTCTTGGAGCTCCTACAATGAGCAGTTCTTC CASNSWSSYNEQFF
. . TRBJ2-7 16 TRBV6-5 TGTGCCAGCAGTTACATTTGGACAGTACTAGCCTACGAGCAGTACTTC CASSYIWTVLAYEQYF
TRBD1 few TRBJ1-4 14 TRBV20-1 TGCAGTGCTAGAGATGGGACAGGGAATGAAAAACTGTTTTTT CSARDGTGNEKLFF
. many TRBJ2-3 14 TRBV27 TGTGCCAGCAGTCGCCAGCTTAGCACAGATACGCAGTATTTT CASSRQLSTDTQYF
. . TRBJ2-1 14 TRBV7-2 TGTGCCAGCAGCGACCCCGGATGGGGGTGGACGCAGTTCTTC CASSDPGWGWTQFF
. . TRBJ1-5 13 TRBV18 TGTGCCAGCTCCTCGGCGGGGAGTCAGCCCCAGCATTTT CASSSAGSQPQHF
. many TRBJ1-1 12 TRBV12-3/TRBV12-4 TGTGCCAGCAGTTTATTGTTCTCGGGGGCTTTCTTT CASSLLFSGAFF
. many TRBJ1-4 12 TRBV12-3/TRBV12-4 TGTGCCAGCAGTTTGGAATGGAGGAAACTGTTTTTT CASSLEWRKLFF
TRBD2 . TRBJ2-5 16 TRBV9 TGTGCCAGCAGCGTGGCTAGCGGGGACGAGTGGGAGACCCAGTACTTC CASSVASGDEWETQYF
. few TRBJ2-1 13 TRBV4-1 TGCGCCAGCAGCCGGAGGGACTACAATGAGCAGTTCTTC CASSRRDYNEQFF
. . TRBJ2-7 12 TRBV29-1 TGCAGCGTTGTAACGGGGAACAACGAGCAGTACTTC CSVVTGNNEQYF
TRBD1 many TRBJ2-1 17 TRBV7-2 TGTGCCAGCAGCTTAAGTGCAGGGGGCGTCACCTACAATGAGCAGTTCTTC CASSLSAGGVTYNEQFF
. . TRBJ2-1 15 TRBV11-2 TGTGCCAGCAGCTTAGGCCGGACTATCTACAATGAGCAGTTCTTC CASSLGRTIYNEQFF
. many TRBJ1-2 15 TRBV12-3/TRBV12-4 TGTGCCAGCAGTGCCCGACCCGATTTAATTTATGGCTACACCTTC CASSARPDLIYGYTF
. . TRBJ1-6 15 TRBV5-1 TGCGCCAGCAGCTTGTCAGGGACCCTCCATTCACCCCTCCACTTT CASSLSGTLHSPLHF
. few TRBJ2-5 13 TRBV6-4 TGTGCCAGCACCTCGTCCAGGGGAGAGACCCAGTACTTC CASTSSRGETQYF
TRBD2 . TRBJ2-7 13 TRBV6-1 TGTGCCAGCAGCAACCCCCTAGCGGGGCTGCAGTACTTC CASSNPLAGLQYF
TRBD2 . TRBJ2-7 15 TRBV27 TGTGCCAGCAGTTCAACACTAGCGGGAAGATCCGAGCAGTACTTC CASSSTLAGRSEQYF
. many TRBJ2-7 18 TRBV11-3 TGTGCCAGCAGCTTTTCGGATTTCCTACGGGGGATCTCCTACGAGCAGTACTTC CASSFSDFLRGISYEQYF
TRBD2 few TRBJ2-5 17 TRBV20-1 TGCAGTGCTATCACTCCCCTAAGCGGGGGAGCTCAAGAGACCCAGTACTTC CSAITPLSGGAQETQYF
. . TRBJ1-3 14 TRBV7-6 TGTGCCAGCAGCTTAACGCTCTCTGAAAACACCATATATTTT CASSLTLSENTIYF
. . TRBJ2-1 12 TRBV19 TGTGCCACACGGACGGGATTGAATGAGCAGTTCTTC CATRTGLNEQFF